This T cell receptor (beta chain) was obtained from a study of T cell repertoires in cytomegalovirus infection. As for the study in general: Both CMV infection and a matching HLA type were indicated by public TCR beta signatures. Study-wide results and limits: The ex vivo response showed dominance by HLA-C-restricted CMV-specific TCR beta clonotypes.

A remark on this clonotype: What it binds is not known.

TCRdb used MiXCR to reprocess the reads, holding one entry per CDR3 protein. The sample holds around 200,000 distinct CDR3 sequences, roughly 34% seen once. Trimming left V 3 bases short and J 2 bases short, with 11 bases between. The CDR3 sequence is 14 residues long. Germline V gene data show CDR1 as MNHEY and CDR2 as SMNVEV (reference sequence). The sample here was CD8+ T cells from cultured PBMCs, taken from culture after CMV antigen stimulation. The source of this sequence is a human donor in good health (CMV status not recorded). Some clones in this sample may be carry-over from other donors' samples. This rearrangement joins TRBV27 to TRBJ2-7, with a tentative D call TRBD2 (5 bases). The CDR3: CASSFRGRAYEQYF. CDR3 bases: TGTGCCAGCAGTTTCCGCGGGCGAGCCTACGAGCAGTACTTC.